The entry below describes one TCR beta chain. As yet, its antigen is unknown. The CDR3 is 15 amino acids. Between the trimmed V and J ends, which lost 1 base and 13 bases, there was a span of 25 bases. Per germline, CDR1 DFQATT and CDR2 SNEGSKA (reference sequence). PCR was performed a second time for roughly 6 to 12 cycles using a sample-barcoded 5' primer and a J-beta primer mix. The template-switch adaptor, which had 12 random nucleotides, put a tag on each cDNA molecule. Every individual sample yielded 2.5 million or more paired-end reads (each containing CDR3). Via MiXCR, TCRdb re-called the 5' RACE reads, giving one row per CDR3 protein. Of over 1,500,000 distinct CDR3 sequences in the sample, around 50% are singletons; the top ten hold over 2%. The data originate from a study of blood T cells in healthy people across ages. Notes on the study in general: Age brought a roughly linear fall in TCR beta diversity measured per million T cells.

Sequencing input: blood. The chain joins TRBV20-1 to TRBJ2-5, with D perhaps TRBD2 (6 bases). This sequence was found in a woman aged 40 to 50 in good health. In DNA, the CDR3 is TGCAGTGCTAGAGTGGTTGCGGACTACTGGGCGATTTGGTACTTC. This translates into CSARVVADYWAIWYF.